This TCR beta chain was found in a study of blood T cell repertoires in COVID-19 (dated by TCRdb to 2018 to 2020). Regarding the complete study: Samples covering the acute and convalescent phases of COVID-19 were provided by collaborators in the United States, Italy and Spain. The repertoires were made available in a free public database intended to serve as a resource for research on the immune response to SARS-CoV-2. HLA class I and class II types, where available, came from metadata supplied by the sample provider rather than from assay-based typing. Samples were obtained from the ongoing ImmuneRACE study (first 160 participants) and from over 1,000 subjects provided by 6 global collaborators. The dataset comprised deeply sampled blood TCRbeta repertoires from subjects exposed to, actively infected with, or recovered from COVID-19. The prospective study material was composed of cDNA or gDNA derived from T cells, B-cell-depleted T cells, or PBMCs. The sample metadata nearly always contained a de-identified subject ID, COVID-19 status, age in years and sex.

The CDR3 measures 13 amino acids from cysteine to phenylalanine. Just CDR3 DNA is preserved here, 39 bases in frame from base 1. The germline V gene yields WSHSY for CDR1 and SAAADI for CDR2. V is reduced by 6 bases and J by 2 bases, leaving a spacing of 11 bases between them. The immunoSEQ Assay, a bias-controlled multiplex PCR, was used to amplify TCRbeta CDR3 regions from genomic DNA. The original methods were these. Within the assay, amplification of reference gene primers was used to estimate how many nucleated cells each sample contained. To quantify the absolute abundance of each unique TCRbeta CDR3 rearrangement, sequence reads were collapsed and filtered. For each sample, productive Simpson clonality was calculated as the square root of Simpson's diversity index across productive rearrangements. Imported from immuneACCESS, the table was reduced by TCRdb to in-frame sequences with V and J called. These copies leave out some clones; in studies compared against another copy, an unresolved V gene accounts for under half, and the cause of the remainder is not known. V and J calls and clone size are given by that table; D and trimming were obtained from the DNA. This sample has around 150,000 clones in its table, and around 80% of those were observed once. The ten largest clones take up roughly 17% of the sample.

Paper-wide results and their limitations: Clinical and demographic metadata were provided uncurated, with the amount varying by source and participant.

Note on this clone: No antigen is known for it. No quality values exist for individual bases; no much larger clone is one base distant.

The collaborating institutions used their own protocols to collect whole blood in K2EDTA tubes. For TCRbeta analysis, collaborator samples were shipped as frozen whole blood, as isolated PBMCs, or as DNA extracted from either sample type. The sample comprised peripheral blood. The sequence is built from TRBV10-2 and TRBJ2-7; 5 matching bases give a weak D call of TRBD1. The sequence derives from a man between 50 and 59 years old with acute or convalescent COVID-19. Read as DNA, the sequence is TGCGCCAGCAGGCAGGGAACCCCCTACGAGCAGTACTTC. Its protein product is CASRQGTPYEQYF.